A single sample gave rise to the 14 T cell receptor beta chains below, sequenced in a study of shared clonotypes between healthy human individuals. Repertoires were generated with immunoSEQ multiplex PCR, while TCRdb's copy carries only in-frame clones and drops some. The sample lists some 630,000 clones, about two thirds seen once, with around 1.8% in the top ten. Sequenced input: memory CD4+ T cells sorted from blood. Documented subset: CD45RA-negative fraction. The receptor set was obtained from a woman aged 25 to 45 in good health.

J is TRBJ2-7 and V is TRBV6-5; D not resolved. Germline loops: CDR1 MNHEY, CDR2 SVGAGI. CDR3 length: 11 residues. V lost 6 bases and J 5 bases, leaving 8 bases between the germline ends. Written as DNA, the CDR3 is TGTGCCAGCAGAATCAGCCACGAGCAGTACTTC. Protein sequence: CASRISHEQYF.

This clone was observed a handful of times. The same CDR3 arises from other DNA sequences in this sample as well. The CDR3 spells CATRTSGSTDTQYF. The CDR3 bases are TGTGCCACTCGGACTAGCGGTAGCACAGATACGCAGTATTTT. The chain links TRBV19 to TRBJ2-3; TRBD2 aligns across 10 bases. This CDR3 has 14 amino acids. Per the germline V gene, CDR1 is LNHDA and CDR2 is SQIVND (reference sequence). After removal of 10 bases from V and 0 bases from J, the junction contained 4 bases not matched to a gene.

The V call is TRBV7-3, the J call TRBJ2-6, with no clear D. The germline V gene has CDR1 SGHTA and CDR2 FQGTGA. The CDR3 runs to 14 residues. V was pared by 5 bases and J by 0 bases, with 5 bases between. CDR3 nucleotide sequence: TGTGCCAGCAGCCCCTCCTCTGGGGCCAACGTCCTGACTTTC. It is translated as CASSPSSGANVLTF.

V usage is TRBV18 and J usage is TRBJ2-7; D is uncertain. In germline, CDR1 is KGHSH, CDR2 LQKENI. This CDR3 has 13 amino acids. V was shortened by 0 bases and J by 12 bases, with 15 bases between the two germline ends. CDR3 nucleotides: TGTGCCAGCTCACCACCAGTGGCAACAGAGTTGTACTTC. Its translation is CASSPPVATELYF.

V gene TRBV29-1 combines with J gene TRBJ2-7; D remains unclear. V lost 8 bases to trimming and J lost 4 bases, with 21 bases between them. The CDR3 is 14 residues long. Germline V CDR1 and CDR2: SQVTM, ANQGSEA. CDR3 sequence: CSRPGQERPYEQYF. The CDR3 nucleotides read TGCAGCCGACCCGGGCAGGAACGTCCTTACGAGCAGTACTTC.

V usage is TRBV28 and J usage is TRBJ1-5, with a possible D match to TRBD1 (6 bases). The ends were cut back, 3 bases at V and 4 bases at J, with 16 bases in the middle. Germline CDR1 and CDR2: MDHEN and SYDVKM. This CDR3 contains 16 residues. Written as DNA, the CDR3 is TGTGCCAGCAGTTTCTTTTGGACAGAAGAGAATCAGCCCCAGCATTTT. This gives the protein CASSFFWTEENQPQHF.

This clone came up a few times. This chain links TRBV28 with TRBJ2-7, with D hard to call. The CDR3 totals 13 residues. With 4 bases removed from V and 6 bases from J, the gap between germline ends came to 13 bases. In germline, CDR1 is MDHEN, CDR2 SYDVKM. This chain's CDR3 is CASSSPDTLEQYF. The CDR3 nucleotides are TGTGCCAGCAGTTCCCCCGACACGCTCGAGCAGTACTTC.

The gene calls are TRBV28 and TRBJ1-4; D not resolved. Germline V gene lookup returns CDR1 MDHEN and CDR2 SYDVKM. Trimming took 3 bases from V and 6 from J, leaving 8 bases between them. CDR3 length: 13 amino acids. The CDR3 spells CASSLSPDEKLFF. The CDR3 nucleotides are TGTGCCAGCAGTTTGTCCCCGGATGAAAAACTGTTTTTT.

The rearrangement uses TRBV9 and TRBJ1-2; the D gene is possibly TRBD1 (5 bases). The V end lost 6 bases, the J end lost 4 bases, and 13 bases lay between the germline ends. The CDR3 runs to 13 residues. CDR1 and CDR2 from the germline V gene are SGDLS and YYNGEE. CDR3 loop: CASTGLDIYGYTF. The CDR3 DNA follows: TGTGCCAGCACAGGCCTGGACATCTATGGCTACACCTTC.

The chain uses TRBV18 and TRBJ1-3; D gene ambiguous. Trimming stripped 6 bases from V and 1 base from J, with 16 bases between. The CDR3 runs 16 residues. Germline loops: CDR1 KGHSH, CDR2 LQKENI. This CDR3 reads CASSRTVDHSGNTIYF. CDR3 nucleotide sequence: TGTGCCAGCTCCCGGACCGTAGACCATTCTGGAAACACCATATATTTT.

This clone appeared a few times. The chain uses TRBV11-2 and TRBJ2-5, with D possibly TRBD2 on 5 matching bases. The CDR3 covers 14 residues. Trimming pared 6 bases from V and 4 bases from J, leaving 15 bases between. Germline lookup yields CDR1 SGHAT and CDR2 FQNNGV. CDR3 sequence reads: CASSIGSNLETQYF. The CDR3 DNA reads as TGTGCCAGCAGTATAGGGAGCAATTTAGAGACCCAGTACTTC.

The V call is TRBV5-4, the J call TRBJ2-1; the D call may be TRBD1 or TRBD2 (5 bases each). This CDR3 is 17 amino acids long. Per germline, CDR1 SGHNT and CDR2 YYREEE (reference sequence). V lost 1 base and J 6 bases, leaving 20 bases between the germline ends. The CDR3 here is CASSLWGRGISGNEQFF. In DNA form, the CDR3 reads TGTGCCAGCAGCTTGTGGGGCCGAGGGATTAGTGGCAATGAGCAGTTCTTC.

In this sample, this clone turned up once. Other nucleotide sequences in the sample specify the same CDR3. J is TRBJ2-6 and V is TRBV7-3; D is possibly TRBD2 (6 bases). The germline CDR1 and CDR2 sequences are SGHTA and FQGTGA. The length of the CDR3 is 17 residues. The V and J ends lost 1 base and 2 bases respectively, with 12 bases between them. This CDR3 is CASSLNMRGTGANVLTF. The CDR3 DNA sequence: TGTGCCAGCAGCTTAAACATGCGGGGAACTGGGGCCAACGTCCTGACTTTC.

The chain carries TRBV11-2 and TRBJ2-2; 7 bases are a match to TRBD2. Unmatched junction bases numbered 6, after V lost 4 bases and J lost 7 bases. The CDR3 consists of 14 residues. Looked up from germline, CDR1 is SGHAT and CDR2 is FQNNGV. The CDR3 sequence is CASSSTSVGGELFF. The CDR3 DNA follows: TGTGCCAGCAGCTCAACTAGCGTTGGCGGGGAGCTGTTTTTT.